These 8 T cell receptor beta chains were sequenced from one sample in a study of response to subunit inactivated influenza vaccine. TCRdb used MiXCR to reprocess the RT-PCR reads, holding one entry per CDR3 protein. The sample contains about 700,000 distinct CDR3 sequences, approximately 15% of which appear only once. The specimen comprised PBMCs from blood, sampled roughly 15 days before vaccination. These receptors all come from a man aged 50 to 59 who received an inactivated influenza vaccine.

This clonotype has just a few counts. This rearrangement joins TRBV4-2 to TRBJ2-3, with a tentative D call TRBD2 (5 bases). Trimming removed 3 bases at V and 7 bases at J, with 26 bases between. Per the germline V gene, CDR1 is LGHNA and CDR2 is YNFKEQ. CDR3 size: 18 residues. As DNA, the CDR3 is TGTGCCAGCAGCCATTGGGTTATTGTCGGGGAGAGGCTAAATACGCAGTATTTT. Translating it yields CASSHWVIVGERLNTQYF.

This clonotype was detected a few times. The gene calls are TRBV20-1 and TRBJ2-5, with TRBD1 as a possible D gene (5 bases). Germline V gene sequence: CDR1 DFQATT, CDR2 SNEGSKA (reference sequence). The V end lost 6 bases, the J end lost 2 bases, and 13 bases lay between the germline ends. CDR3 length: 13 amino acids. The CDR3 sequence: CSARRQKQETQYF. As DNA, the CDR3 is TGCAGTGCCAGAAGACAGAAACAAGAGACCCAGTACTTC.

This clonotype appeared a few times. V and J are TRBV7-2 and TRBJ2-3; D is unclear. The V gene lost 10 bases and the J gene lost 3 bases, with 11 bases spanning the gap. This CDR3 has 12 residues. From germline, CDR1 is SGHTA and CDR2 FQGNSA. CDR3 sequence: CATSAFTDTQYF. Written as DNA, the CDR3 is TGTGCCACGTCGGCTTTTACAGATACGCAGTATTTT. Full variable domain (outside the CDR3, taken from reference TRBV7-2 and TRBJ2-3): GAGVSQSPSNKVTEKGKDVELRCDPISGHTALYWYRQSLGQGLEFLIYFQGNSAPDKSGLPSDRFSAERTGGSVSTLTIQRTQQEDSAVYLCATSAFTDTQYFGPGTRLTVL.

This clonotype was seen repeatedly, ten times or more. The rearrangement uses TRBV28 and TRBJ2-2; D unresolved. Between the trimmed V and J ends, which lost 5 bases and 4 bases, there was a span of 8 bases. The CDR3 is made up of 13 amino acids. Per the germline V gene, CDR1 is MDHEN and CDR2 is SYDVKM. The CDR3 loop is CASSPAGTGELFF. CDR3 nucleotide sequence: TGTGCCAGCAGTCCCGCCGGCACCGGGGAGCTGTTTTTT. The entire variable domain, with the rest obtained from reference TRBV28 and TRBJ2-2, is as follows: DVKVTQSSRYLVKRTGEKVFLECVQDMDHENMFWYRQDPGLGLRLIYFSYDVKMKEKGDIPEGYSVSREKKERFSLILESASTNQTSMYLCASSPAGTGELFFGEGSRLTVL.

A remark on this clonotype: This could be a read error, since a much larger clone is one nucleotide away. V gene TRBV7-3 combines with J gene TRBJ2-1; 12 bases fit TRBD1. There are 15 residues in the CDR3. The V gene's germline CDR1 is SGHTA and CDR2 FQGTGA. The V and J ends lost 5 bases and 7 bases, in that order; junction bases with no gene match: 6. CDR3 loop: CASSPGTGGWNEQFF. CDR3 nucleotide sequence: TGTGCCAGCAGCCCCGGGACAGGGGGCTGGAATGAGCAGTTCTTC.

The CDR3 DNA reads as TGTGCCAGCAGTAGATGGGGACTAGCGGGAGGTCCCACAGATACGCAGTATTTT. This gives the protein CASSRWGLAGGPTDTQYF. The V gene is TRBV7-3, the J gene TRBJ2-3, with TRBD2 matching 15 bases. The CDR3 sequence is 18 residues long. V trimming: 6 bases; J trimming: 2 bases; junction bases outside the gene matches: 9. Germline V gene lookup returns CDR1 SGHTA and CDR2 FQGTGA.

The sample holds a few counts of this clonotype. V is TRBV28 and J is TRBJ1-5; 7 nucleotides line up with TRBD1. The ends lost 5 bases at V and 5 bases at J; junction bases unmatched: 3. Germline-derived CDR1 and CDR2 are MDHEN and SYDVKM. The CDR3 contains 13 residues. CDR3 region: CASSPQGHQPQHF. In DNA, the CDR3 is TGTGCCAGCAGTCCACAGGGGCATCAGCCCCAGCATTTT. Looking up the rest from reference TRBV28 and TRBJ1-5 gives the full variable domain: DVKVTQSSRYLVKRTGEKVFLECVQDMDHENMFWYRQDPGLGLRLIYFSYDVKMKEKGDIPEGYSVSREKKERFSLILESASTNQTSMYLCASSPQGHQPQHFGDGTRLSIL.

The rearrangement joins TRBV7-9 to TRBJ2-1; a possible D gene is TRBD2 (6 bases). The CDR3 has 12 residues. The V end was cut by 5 bases, the J end by 12 bases, with 14 bases between. CDR1 SEHNR and CDR2 FQNEAQ come from the germline V gene (reference sequence). DNA for the CDR3: TGTGCCAGCAGCCCTCAAGTGGGGGGGCAGTTCTTC. It specifies CASSPQVGGQFF. Full variable domain (missing parts from reference TRBV7-9 and TRBJ2-1): DTGVSQNPRHKITKRGQNVTFRCDPISEHNRLYWYRQTLGQGPEFLTYFQNEAQLEKSRLLSDRFSAERPKGSFSTLEIQRTEQGDSAMYLCASSPQVGGQFFGPGTRLTVL.